What follows are 20 T cell receptor beta chains derived from one specimen sequenced in a study of radiotherapy plus CTLA-4 blockade in lung cancer. TCRdb keeps only in-frame clones here, not all; method: immunoSEQ multiplex PCR. The sample consists of 130,000 or so clones, approximately 90% of them appearing once. The sequences come from peripheral blood, collected from a patient treated with radiotherapy plus ipilimumab. The receptor source for this set is a human donor with non-small cell lung cancer that progressed on radiotherapy plus ipilimumab.

V and J are TRBV9 and TRBJ1-4, with 7 bases aligning to TRBD1. This CDR3 contains 15 residues. Germline V lookup: CDR1 SGDLS, CDR2 YYNGEE. The V segment lost 4 bases and the J segment 7 bases; nucleotides outside the gene matches: 10. This CDR3 is CASSSWTGLGEKLFF. As DNA, the CDR3 is TGTGCCAGCAGCTCATGGACAGGCCTGGGTGAAAAACTGTTTTTT.

The chain carries TRBV6-5 and TRBJ1-1; TRBD1 is a possible D gene (6 bases). The CDR3 consists of 14 residues. V was pared by 6 bases and J by 1 base, with 12 bases between. CDR1 MNHEY and CDR2 SVGAGI come from the germline V gene. CDR3: CASRGGRWNTEAFF. The CDR3 nucleotides are TGTGCCAGCAGAGGGGGGCGATGGAACACTGAAGCTTTCTTT.

V is TRBV7-9 and J is TRBJ1-2, with D hard to call. Trimming left V 7 bases short and J 7 bases short, with 13 bases between. This CDR3 is built from 12 residues. CDR1 is SEHNR and CDR2 is FQNEAQ in the germline V gene (reference sequence). DNA of the CDR3: TGTGCCAGCACCCCCGGGCGTCTTGGCTACACCTTC. Translated, it gives CASTPGRLGYTF. The full variable domain, with the rest looked up from reference TRBV7-9 and TRBJ1-2, is DTGVSQNPRHKITKRGQNVTFRCDPISEHNRLYWYRQTLGQGPEFLTYFQNEAQLEKSRLLSDRFSAERPKGSFSTLEIQRTEQGDSAMYLCASTPGRLGYTFGSGTRLTVV.

The J gene is TRBJ2-3, the V gene TRBV7-3; 7 bases agree with TRBD1. The ends lost 0 bases at V and 3 bases at J; junction bases unmatched: 3. This CDR3 is built from 15 residues. Germline V gene sequence: CDR1 SGHTA, CDR2 FQGTGA. The CDR3 DNA is TGTGCCAGCAGCTTAACAGGGGGCGCGACAGATACGCAGTATTTT. It yields the protein CASSLTGGATDTQYF.

This sequence joins TRBV29-1 and TRBJ1-2; D is possibly TRBD1 (5 bases). Trimming removed 8 bases from V and 8 bases from J, with 21 bases in between. CDR3 size: 13 residues. Germline CDR1 and CDR2: SQVTM and ANQGSEA. The DNA of the CDR3 is TGCAGCTTCGGAGATCGGGGACTGAGCGGCTACACCTTC. Translated: CSFGDRGLSGYTF.

V is TRBV10-2 and J is TRBJ2-7; TRBD2 might be the D (5 bases). Trimming took 2 bases from V and 4 from J, leaving 12 bases between them. From germline, CDR1 is WSHSY and CDR2 SAAADI. The CDR3 is 14 amino acids. The CDR3 DNA follows: TGCGCCAGCAGTGAGACGGTTGAGCGGTACGAGCAGTACTTC. This encodes CASSETVERYEQYF.

About this clone itself: The conserved phenylalanine or tryptophan normally closing the CDR3 is absent here, so this likely arose from a read error. This chain uses TRBV5-1 with TRBJ2-7, with D perhaps TRBD1 or TRBD2 (5 bases each). The CDR3 has 13 amino acids. Germline CDR1 is SGHRS and CDR2 is YFSETQ. Between the trimmed V and J ends, which lost 0 bases and 7 bases, there was a span of 11 bases. Here the CDR3 reads CASSLEGTAEQYL. The CDR3 region has the DNA TGCGCCAGCAGCTTGGAGGGGACCGCTGAGCAGTACCTC.

V usage is TRBV5-6 and J usage is TRBJ1-1; 9 bases agree with TRBD1. The CDR3 is 17 residues long. Germline values: CDR1 SGHDT, CDR2 YYEEEE. The V segment lost 0 bases and the J segment 3 bases; nucleotides outside the gene matches: 9. CDR3 residues: CASSLDRPGQGHTEAFF. CDR3 sequence (DNA): TGTGCCAGCAGCTTGGATCGGCCGGGACAGGGACACACTGAAGCTTTCTTT.

This clone was observed a handful of times. The V call is TRBV2, the J call TRBJ1-1, with D possibly matching TRBD1 (5 bases). The V end lost 0 bases, the J end lost 6 bases, and 8 bases lay between the germline ends. CDR1 and CDR2 (germline): SNHLY, FYNNEI. This CDR3 comprises 13 residues. This CDR3 is CASSEARGAEAFF. The CDR3 DNA reads as TGTGCCAGCAGTGAAGCGAGGGGCGCTGAAGCTTTCTTT. Filled out from reference TRBV2 and TRBJ1-1, the complete variable domain reads EPEVTQTPSHQVTQMGQEVILRCVPISNHLYFYWYRQILGQKVEFLVSFYNNEISEKSEIFDDQFSVERPDGSNFTLKIRSTKLEDSAMYFCASSEARGAEAFFGQGTRLTVV.

The V and J genes are TRBV2 and TRBJ1-3, with TRBD1 identical over 7 bases. Germline trimming cut 6 bases from V and 8 bases from J; bases unmatched to any gene: 16. The CDR3 totals 16 residues. CDR1 and CDR2 from the germline V gene are SNHLY and FYNNEI. CDR3 in amino acids: CASSLEPYRGRDTIYF. CDR3 DNA: TGTGCCAGCAGCCTAGAACCTTACAGGGGCCGGGACACCATATATTTT.

The V gene is TRBV5-1, the J gene TRBJ2-5; 9 nucleotides agree with TRBD1. The length of the CDR3 is 15 residues. The V gene's germline CDR1 is SGHRS and CDR2 YFSETQ. The V and J ends lost 4 bases and 3 bases, in that order; junction bases with no gene match: 7. The CDR3 protein is CASSMIQGAKETQYF. Here the CDR3 DNA reads TGCGCCAGCAGCATGATACAGGGGGCGAAAGAGACCCAGTACTTC.

J is TRBJ2-5 and V is TRBV2; D unresolved. Germline CDR1 is SNHLY and CDR2 is FYNNEI. V was trimmed by 4 bases and J by 2 bases, leaving 5 bases between them. This CDR3 comprises 12 residues. CDR3 loop: CASSVSQETQYF. The DNA for the CDR3 is TGTGCCAGCAGTGTCTCTCAAGAGACCCAGTACTTC.

The chain carries TRBV5-1 and TRBJ2-1, with a tentative D call TRBD1 (5 bases). The germline CDR1 and CDR2 sequences are SGHRS and YFSETQ. The CDR3 runs to 15 residues. V gave up 0 bases and J gave up 0 bases, with 7 bases separating them. In nucleotides, the CDR3 is TGCGCCAGCAGCTTGGACAGGAGCTCCTACAATGAGCAGTTCTTC. Translation: CASSLDRSSYNEQFF. The full variable domain, its missing parts supplied by reference TRBV5-1 and TRBJ2-1, is KAGVTQTPRYLIKTRGQQVTLSCSPISGHRSVSWYQQTPGQGLQFLFEYFSETQRNKGNFPGRFSGRQFSNSRSEMNVSTLELGDSALYLCASSLDRSSYNEQFFGPGTRLTVL.

J is TRBJ1-4 and V is TRBV5-4; D remains unclear. Trimming left V 4 bases short and J 3 bases short, with 7 bases between. This CDR3 region has 13 residues. CDR1 and CDR2 from the germline V gene are SGHNT and YYREEE (reference sequence). CDR3 in amino acids: CASSLGPNEKLFF. In DNA, the CDR3 is TGTGCCAGCAGCCTTGGTCCTAATGAAAAACTGTTTTTT.

The V gene is TRBV19, the J gene TRBJ2-3; D uncertain. The CDR3 totals 16 residues. In germline, CDR1 is LNHDA, CDR2 SQIVND (reference sequence). Trimming took 5 bases from V and 2 from J, leaving 17 bases between them. CDR3 sequence: CASSSPSKGNTDTQYF. The DNA for the CDR3 is TGTGCCAGTAGTTCACCCTCGAAGGGAAACACAGATACGCAGTATTTT.

This chain connects TRBV25-1 to TRBJ2-5; no definite D call. V was pared by 0 bases and J by 2 bases, with 7 bases between. CDR1 and CDR2 (germline): MGHDK, SYGVNS. This CDR3 spans 14 amino acids. The CDR3 DNA is TGTGCCAGCAGTGAATATAAGGGACAAGAGACCCAGTACTTC. Translated, it gives CASSEYKGQETQYF.

The gene calls are TRBV6-5 and TRBJ1-1, with 10 bases matching TRBD1. This CDR3 has 15 amino acids. The trim removed 6 bases at V and 14 bases at J, leaving 18 bases unmatched. Germline loops: CDR1 MNHEY, CDR2 SVGAGI. The CDR3, as DNA: TGTGCCAGCAGCCCTGGGACAGGGGAACGGAGCCGGGTCTTCTTT. Its protein product is CASSPGTGERSRVFF.

The V and J genes are TRBV6-1 and TRBJ2-1, with TRBD2 matching over 8 bases. The V gene's germline CDR1 is MNHNS and CDR2 SASEGT. V was clipped by 3 bases and J by 9 bases; unmatched bases: 7. CDR3 length equals 14 residues. The CDR3: CASSEELAVREQFF. The CDR3 nucleotides are TGTGCCAGCAGTGAGGAACTAGCGGTTCGTGAGCAGTTCTTC.

The chain has TRBV5-4 and TRBJ2-1; 9 positions agree with TRBD1. The CDR3 is made up of 17 amino acids. Germline CDR1 and CDR2: SGHNT and YYREEE (reference sequence). Losses at the gene ends were 3 bases for V and 10 bases for J; bases not matched to a gene: 17. Here the CDR3 DNA reads TGTGCCAGCAGCTCACGCACACAGGGGGCGCTCTATGGGGAGCAGTTCTTC. Encoded protein: CASSSRTQGALYGEQFF.

The chain combines TRBV7-9 with TRBJ2-7, with 7 bases fitting TRBD2. This CDR3 has 15 amino acids. J was trimmed by 7 bases and V by 1 base; bases with no gene match: 10. Germline V gene sequence: CDR1 SEHNR, CDR2 FQNEAQ (reference sequence). CDR3 in amino acids: CASSLGGDYFGEQYF. CDR3 nucleotide sequence: TGTGCCAGCAGCTTAGGAGGGGACTATTTTGGTGAGCAGTACTTC. The entire variable domain, with the rest obtained from reference TRBV7-9 and TRBJ2-7, is as follows: DTGVSQNPRHKITKRGQNVTFRCDPISEHNRLYWYRQTLGQGPEFLTYFQNEAQLEKSRLLSDRFSAERPKGSFSTLEIQRTEQGDSAMYLCASSLGGDYFGEQYFGPGTRLTVT.